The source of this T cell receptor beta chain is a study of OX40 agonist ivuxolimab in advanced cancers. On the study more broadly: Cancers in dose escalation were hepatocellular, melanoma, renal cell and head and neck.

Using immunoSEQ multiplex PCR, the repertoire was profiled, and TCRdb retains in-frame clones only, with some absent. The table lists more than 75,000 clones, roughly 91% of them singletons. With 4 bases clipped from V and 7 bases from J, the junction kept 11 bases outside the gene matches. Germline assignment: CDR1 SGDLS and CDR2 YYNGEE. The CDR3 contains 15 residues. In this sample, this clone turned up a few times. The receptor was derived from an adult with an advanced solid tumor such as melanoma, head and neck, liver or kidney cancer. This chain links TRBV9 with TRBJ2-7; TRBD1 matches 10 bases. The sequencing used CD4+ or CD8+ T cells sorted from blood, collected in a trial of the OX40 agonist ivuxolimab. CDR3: CASSSSGDRGREQYF. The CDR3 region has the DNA TGTGCCAGCAGCTCATCGGGGGACAGGGGTAGAGAGCAGTACTTC.